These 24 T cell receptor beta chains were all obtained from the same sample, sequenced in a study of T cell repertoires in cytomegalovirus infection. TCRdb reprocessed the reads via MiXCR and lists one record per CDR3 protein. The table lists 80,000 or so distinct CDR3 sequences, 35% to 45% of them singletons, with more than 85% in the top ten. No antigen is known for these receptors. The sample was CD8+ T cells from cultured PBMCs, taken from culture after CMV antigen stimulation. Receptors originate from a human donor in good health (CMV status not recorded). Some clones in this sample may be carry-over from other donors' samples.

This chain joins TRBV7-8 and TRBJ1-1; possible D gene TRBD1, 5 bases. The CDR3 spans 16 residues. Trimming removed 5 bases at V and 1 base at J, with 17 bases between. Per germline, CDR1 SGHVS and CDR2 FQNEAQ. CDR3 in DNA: TGTGCCAGCAGCGACATGAGGGGTGGTGGGAACACTGAAGCTTTCTTT. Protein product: CASSDMRGGGNTEAFF.

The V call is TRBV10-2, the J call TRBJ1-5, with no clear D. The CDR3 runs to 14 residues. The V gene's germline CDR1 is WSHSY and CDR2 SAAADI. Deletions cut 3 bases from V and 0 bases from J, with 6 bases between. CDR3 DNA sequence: TGCGCCAGCAGTGACAACCCTAGCAATCAGCCCCAGCATTTT. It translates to CASSDNPSNQPQHF.

This CDR3 reads CASSAVPAGRHTGNTIYF. CDR3 nucleotides: TGTGCCAGCAGTGCGGTCCCAGCGGGCAGACACACTGGAAACACCATATATTTT. The J gene is TRBJ1-3, the V gene TRBV27; D ambiguous. CDR3 length: 18 amino acids. In germline, CDR1 is MNHEY, CDR2 SMNVEV (reference sequence). Trimming pared 5 bases from V and 2 bases from J, leaving 22 bases between.

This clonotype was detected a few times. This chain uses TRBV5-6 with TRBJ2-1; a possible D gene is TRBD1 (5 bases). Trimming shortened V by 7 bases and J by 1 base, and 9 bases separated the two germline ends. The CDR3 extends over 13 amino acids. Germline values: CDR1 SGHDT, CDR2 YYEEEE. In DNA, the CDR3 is TGTGCCAGCGGGCAGGGATCCTACAATGAGCAGTTCTTC. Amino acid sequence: CASGQGSYNEQFF.

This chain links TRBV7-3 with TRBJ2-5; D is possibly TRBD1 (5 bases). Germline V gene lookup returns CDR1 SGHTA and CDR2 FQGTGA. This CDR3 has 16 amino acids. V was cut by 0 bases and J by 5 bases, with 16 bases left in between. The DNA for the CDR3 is TGTGCCAGCAGCTTAACAGGGGCTTTGGTTGGGGAGACCCAGTACTTC. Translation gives CASSLTGALVGETQYF.

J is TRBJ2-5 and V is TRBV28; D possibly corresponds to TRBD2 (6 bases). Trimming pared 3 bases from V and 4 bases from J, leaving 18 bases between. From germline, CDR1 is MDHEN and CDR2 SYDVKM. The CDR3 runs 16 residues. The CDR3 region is CASSLRKGGTGETQYF. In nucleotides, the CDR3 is TGTGCCAGCAGTTTGAGGAAGGGAGGCACGGGAGAGACCCAGTACTTC.

CDR3 DNA sequence: TGTGCCAGCAGTGAGGTCCAAGATCTCAAAAACATTCAGTACTTC. Protein: CASSEVQDLKNIQYF. The rearrangement uses TRBV6-1 and TRBJ2-4; D not resolved. The germline V gene has CDR1 MNHNS and CDR2 SASEGT. The length of the CDR3 is 15 residues. V lost 3 bases, J lost 3 bases, and 12 bases lay in between.

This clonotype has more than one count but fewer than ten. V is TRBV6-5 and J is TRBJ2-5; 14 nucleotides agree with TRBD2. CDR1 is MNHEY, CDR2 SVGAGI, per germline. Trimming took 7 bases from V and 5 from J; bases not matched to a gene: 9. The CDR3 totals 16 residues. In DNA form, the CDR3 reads TGTGCCAGCAACCTCGGGACTAGCGGGGGATTTGAGACCCAGTACTTC. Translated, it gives CASNLGTSGGFETQYF.

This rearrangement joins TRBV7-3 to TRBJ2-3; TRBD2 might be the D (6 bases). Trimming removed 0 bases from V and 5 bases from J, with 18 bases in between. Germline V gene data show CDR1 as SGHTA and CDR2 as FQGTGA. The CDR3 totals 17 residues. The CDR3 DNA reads TGTGCCAGCAGCTTAACGGGGGGAGCGGAGCTCATAGATACGCAGTATTTT. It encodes CASSLTGGAELIDTQYF. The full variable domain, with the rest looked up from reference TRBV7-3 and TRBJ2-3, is GAGVSQTPSNKVTEKGKYVELRCDPISGHTALYWYRQSLGQGPEFLIYFQGTGAADDSGLPNDRFFAVRPEGSVSTLKIQRTERGDSAVYLCASSLTGGAELIDTQYFGPGTRLTVL.

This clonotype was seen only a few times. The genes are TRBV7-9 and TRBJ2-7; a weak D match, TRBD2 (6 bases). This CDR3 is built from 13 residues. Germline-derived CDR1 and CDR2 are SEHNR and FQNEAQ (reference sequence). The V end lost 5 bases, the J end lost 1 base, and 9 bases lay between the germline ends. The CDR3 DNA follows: TGTGCCAGCAGCGACGGACTATCCTACGAGCAGTACTTC. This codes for CASSDGLSYEQYF.

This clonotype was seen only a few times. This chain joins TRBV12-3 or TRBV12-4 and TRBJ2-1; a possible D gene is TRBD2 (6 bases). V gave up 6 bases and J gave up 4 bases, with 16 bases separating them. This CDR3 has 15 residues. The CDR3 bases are TGTGCCAGCAGCTGGCCCCAGGAGGGGTACAATGAGCAGTTCTTC. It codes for CASSWPQEGYNEQFF.

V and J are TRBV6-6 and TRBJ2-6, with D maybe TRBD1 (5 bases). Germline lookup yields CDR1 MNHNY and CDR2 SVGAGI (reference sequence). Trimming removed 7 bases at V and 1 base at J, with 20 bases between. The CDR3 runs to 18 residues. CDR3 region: CASTYLSTGVSGANVLTF. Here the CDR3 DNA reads TGTGCCAGCACTTATTTGAGCACAGGCGTATCTGGGGCCAACGTCCTGACTTTC.

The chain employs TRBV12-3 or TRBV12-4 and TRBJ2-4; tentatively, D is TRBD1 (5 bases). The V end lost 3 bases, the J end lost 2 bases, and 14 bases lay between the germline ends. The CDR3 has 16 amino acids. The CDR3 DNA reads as TGTGCCAGCAGTTTGGGCAGGGAAGCGTCCAAAAACATTCAGTACTTC. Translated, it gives CASSLGREASKNIQYF.

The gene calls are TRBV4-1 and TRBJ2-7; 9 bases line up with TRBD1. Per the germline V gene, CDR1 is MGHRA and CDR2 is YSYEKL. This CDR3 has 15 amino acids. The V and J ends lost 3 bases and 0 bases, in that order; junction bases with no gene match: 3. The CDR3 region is CASSHPGQGSYEQYF. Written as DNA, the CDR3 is TGCGCCAGCAGCCACCCGGGACAGGGCTCCTACGAGCAGTACTTC.

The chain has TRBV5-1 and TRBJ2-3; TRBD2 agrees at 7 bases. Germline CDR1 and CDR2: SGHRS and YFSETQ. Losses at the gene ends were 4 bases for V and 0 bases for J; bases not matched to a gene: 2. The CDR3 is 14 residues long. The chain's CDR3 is CASSLAESTDTQYF. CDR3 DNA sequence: TGCGCCAGCAGCCTAGCGGAAAGCACAGATACGCAGTATTTT.

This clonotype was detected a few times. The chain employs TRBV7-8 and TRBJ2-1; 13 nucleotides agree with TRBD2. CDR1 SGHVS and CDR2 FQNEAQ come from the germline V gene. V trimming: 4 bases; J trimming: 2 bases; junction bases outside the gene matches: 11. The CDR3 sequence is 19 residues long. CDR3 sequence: CASSSPRLTSGGAYNEQFF. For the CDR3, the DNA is TGTGCCAGCAGCTCCCCAAGATTAACTAGCGGGGGGGCCTACAATGAGCAGTTCTTC.

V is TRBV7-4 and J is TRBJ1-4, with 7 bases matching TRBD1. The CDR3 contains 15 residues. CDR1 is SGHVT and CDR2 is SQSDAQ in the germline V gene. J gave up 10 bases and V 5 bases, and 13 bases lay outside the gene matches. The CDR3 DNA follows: TGTGCCAGCAGCGAAGACAGGGCGGGTCCCCGAAAACTGTTTTTT. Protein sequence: CASSEDRAGPRKLFF.

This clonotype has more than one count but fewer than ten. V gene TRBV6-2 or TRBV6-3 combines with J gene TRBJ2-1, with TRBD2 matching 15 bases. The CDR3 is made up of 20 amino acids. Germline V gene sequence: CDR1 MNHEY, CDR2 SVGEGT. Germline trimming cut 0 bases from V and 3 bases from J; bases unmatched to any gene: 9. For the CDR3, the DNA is TGTGCCAGCAGTTACTCAGAATCCAGGACTAGCGGGGGGGTCTACAATGAGCAGTTCTTC. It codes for CASSYSESRTSGGVYNEQFF.

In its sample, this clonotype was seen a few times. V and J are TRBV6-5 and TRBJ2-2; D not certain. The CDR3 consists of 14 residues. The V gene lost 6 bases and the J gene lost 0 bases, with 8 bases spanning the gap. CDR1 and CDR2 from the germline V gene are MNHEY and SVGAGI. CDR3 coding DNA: TGTGCCAGCAGGGACGGCGCGAACACCGGGGAGCTGTTTTTT. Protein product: CASRDGANTGELFF.

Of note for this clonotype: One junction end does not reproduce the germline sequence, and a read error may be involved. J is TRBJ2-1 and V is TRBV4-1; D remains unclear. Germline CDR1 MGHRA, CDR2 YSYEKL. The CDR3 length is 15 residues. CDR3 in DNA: TGTGCCAGCAGCCACGAATTAGGCAGCGACAATGAGCAGTTCTTC. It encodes CASSHELGSDNEQFF.

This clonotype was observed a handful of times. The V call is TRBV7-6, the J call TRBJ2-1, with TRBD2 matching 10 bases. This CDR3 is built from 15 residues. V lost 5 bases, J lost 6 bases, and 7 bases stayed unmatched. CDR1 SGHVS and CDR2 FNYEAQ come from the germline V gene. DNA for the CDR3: TGTGCCAGCAGCCCAACTAGCGGGGCTTTCAATGAGCAGTTCTTC. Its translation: CASSPTSGAFNEQFF.

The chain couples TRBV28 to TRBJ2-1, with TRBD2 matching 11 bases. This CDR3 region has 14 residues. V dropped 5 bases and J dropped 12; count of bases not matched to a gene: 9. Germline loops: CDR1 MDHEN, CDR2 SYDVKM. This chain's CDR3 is CASSPLTSGVSQFF. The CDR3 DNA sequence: TGTGCCAGCAGTCCCCTGACTAGCGGGGTTTCGCAGTTCTTC. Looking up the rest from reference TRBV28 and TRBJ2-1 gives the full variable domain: DVKVTQSSRYLVKRTGEKVFLECVQDMDHENMFWYRQDPGLGLRLIYFSYDVKMKEKGDIPEGYSVSREKKERFSLILESASTNQTSMYLCASSPLTSGVSQFFGPGTRLTVL.

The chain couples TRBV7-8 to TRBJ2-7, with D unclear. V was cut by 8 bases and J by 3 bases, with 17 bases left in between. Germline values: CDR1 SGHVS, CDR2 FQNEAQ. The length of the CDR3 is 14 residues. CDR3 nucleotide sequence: TGTGCCAGCTCCCCAGAGGCCCTCGGCTACGAGCAGTACTTC. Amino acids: CASSPEALGYEQYF.

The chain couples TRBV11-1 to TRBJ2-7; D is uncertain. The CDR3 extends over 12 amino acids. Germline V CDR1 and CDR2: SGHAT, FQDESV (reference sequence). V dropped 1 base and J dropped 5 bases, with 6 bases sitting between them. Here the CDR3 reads CASSLGSHEQYF. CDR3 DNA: TGTGCCAGCAGCTTAGGCAGTCACGAGCAGTACTTC. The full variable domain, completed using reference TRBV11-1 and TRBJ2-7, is EAEVAQSPRYKITEKSQAVAFWCDPISGHATLYWYRQILGQGPELLVQFQDESVVDDSQLPKDRFSAERLKGVDSTLKIQPAELGDSAMYLCASSLGSHEQYFGPGTRLTVT.